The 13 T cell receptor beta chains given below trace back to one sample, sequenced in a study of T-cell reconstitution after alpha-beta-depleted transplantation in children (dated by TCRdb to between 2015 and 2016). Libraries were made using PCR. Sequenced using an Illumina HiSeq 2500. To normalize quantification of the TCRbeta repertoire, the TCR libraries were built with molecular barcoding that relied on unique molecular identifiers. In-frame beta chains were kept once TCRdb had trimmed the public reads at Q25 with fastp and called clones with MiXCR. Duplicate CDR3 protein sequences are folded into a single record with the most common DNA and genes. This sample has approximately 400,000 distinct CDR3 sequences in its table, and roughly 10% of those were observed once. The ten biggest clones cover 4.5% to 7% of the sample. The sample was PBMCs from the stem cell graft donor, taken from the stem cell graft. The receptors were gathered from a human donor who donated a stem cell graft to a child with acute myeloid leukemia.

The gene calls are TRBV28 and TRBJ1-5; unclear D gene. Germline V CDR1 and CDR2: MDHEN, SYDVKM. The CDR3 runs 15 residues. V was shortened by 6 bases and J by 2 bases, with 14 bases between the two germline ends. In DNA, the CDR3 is TGTGCCAGCAGGGAAGGTCGGGGAGGCAATCAGCCCCAGCATTTT. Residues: CASREGRGGNQPQHF.

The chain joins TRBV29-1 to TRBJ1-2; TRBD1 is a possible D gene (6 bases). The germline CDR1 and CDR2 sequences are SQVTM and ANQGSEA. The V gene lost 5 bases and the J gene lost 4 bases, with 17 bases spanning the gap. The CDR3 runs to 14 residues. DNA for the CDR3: TGCAGCGTTCAAACACAGGGAGCTGGCTATGGCTACACCTTC. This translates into CSVQTQGAGYGYTF.

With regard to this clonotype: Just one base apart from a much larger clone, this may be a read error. CDR3 residues: CSVEHSYEQYF. The DNA of the CDR3 is TGCAGCGTTGAACACAGCTACGAGCAGTACTTC. The chain employs TRBV29-1 and TRBJ2-7; D gene unclear. V was pared by 2 bases and J by 3 bases, with 5 bases between. In germline, CDR1 is SQVTM, CDR2 ANQGSEA. This CDR3 is 11 amino acids long.

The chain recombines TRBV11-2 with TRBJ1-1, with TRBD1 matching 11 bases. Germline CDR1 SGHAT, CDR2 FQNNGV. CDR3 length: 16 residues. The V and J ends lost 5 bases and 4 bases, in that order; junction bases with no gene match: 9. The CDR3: CASSQRPGTGGTEAFF. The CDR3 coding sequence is TGTGCCAGCAGCCAACGTCCCGGGACAGGGGGCACTGAAGCTTTCTTT.

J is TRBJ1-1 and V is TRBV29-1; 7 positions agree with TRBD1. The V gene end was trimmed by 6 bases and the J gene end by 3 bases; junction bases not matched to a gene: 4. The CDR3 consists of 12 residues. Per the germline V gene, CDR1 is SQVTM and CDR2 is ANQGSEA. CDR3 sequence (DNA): TGCAGCGTATCCGGACAGGACACTGAAGCTTTCTTT. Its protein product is CSVSGQDTEAFF.

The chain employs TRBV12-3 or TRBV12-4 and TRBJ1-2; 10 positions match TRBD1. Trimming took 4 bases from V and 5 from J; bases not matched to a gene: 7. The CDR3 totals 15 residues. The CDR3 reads CASSSHGQGVYGYTF. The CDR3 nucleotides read TGTGCCAGCAGTTCCCATGGACAGGGGGTTTATGGCTACACCTTC.

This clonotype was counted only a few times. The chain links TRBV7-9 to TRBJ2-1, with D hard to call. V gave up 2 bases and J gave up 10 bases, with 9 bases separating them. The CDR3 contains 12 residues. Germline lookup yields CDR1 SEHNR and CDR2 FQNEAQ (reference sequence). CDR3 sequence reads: CASSLNLREQFF. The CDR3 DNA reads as TGTGCCAGCAGCTTAAATCTCCGGGAGCAGTTCTTC. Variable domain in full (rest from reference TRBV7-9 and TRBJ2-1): DTGVSQNPRHKITKRGQNVTFRCDPISEHNRLYWYRQTLGQGPEFLTYFQNEAQLEKSRLLSDRFSAERPKGSFSTLEIQRTEQGDSAMYLCASSLNLREQFFGPGTRLTVL.

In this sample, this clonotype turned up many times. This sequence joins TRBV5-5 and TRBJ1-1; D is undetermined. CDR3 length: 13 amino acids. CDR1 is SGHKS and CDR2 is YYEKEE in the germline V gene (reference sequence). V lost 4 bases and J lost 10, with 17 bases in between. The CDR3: CASSPPQDSRAFF. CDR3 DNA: TGTGCCAGCAGCCCGCCCCAGGACTCTAGAGCTTTCTTT. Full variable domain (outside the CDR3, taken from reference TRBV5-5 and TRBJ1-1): DAGVTQSPTHLIKTRGQQVTLRCSPISGHKSVSWYQQVLGQGPQFIFQYYEKEERGRGNFPDRFSARQFPNYSSELNVNALLLGDSALYLCASSPPQDSRAFFGQGTRLTVV.

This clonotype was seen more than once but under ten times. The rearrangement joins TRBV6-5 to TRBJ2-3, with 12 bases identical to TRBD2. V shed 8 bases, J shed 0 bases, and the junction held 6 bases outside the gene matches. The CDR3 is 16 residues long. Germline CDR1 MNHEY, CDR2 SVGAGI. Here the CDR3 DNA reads TGTGCCAGCGGAACTAGCGGGGGGACCAGCACAGATACGCAGTATTTT. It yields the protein CASGTSGGTSTDTQYF.

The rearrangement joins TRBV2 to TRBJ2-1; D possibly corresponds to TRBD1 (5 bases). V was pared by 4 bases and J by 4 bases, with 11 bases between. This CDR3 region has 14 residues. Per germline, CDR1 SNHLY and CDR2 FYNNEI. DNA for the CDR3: TGTGCCAGCAGTGCGACAGACCTATACAATGAGCAGTTCTTC. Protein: CASSATDLYNEQFF.

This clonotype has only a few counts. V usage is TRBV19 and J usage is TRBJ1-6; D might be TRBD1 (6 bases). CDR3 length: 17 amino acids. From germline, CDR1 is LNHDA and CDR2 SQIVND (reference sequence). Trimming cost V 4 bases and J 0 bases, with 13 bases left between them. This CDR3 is CASSTGLRGSYNSPLHF. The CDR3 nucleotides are TGTGCCAGTAGTACGGGCCTCAGGGGCTCCTATAATTCACCCCTCCACTTT. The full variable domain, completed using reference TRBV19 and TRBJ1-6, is DGGITQSPKYLFRKEGQNVTLSCEQNLNHDAMYWYRQDPGQGLRLIYYSQIVNDFQKGDIAEGYSVSREKKESFPLTVTSAQKNPTAFYLCASSTGLRGSYNSPLHFGNGTRLTVT.

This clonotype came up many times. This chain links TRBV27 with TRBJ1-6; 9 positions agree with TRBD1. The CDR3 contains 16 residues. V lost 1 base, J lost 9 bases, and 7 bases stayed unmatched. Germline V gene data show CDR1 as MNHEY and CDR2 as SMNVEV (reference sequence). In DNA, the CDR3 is TGTGCCAGCAGTTTATTGGACAGGGGTTTGGGTTCACCCCTCCACTTT. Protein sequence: CASSLLDRGLGSPLHF.

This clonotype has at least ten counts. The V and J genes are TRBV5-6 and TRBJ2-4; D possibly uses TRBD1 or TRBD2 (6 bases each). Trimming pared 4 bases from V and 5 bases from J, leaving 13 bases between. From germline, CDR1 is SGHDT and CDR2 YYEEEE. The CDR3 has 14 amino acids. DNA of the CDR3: TGTGCCAGCAGCCGGAGGGGGACTGAAAACATTCAGTACTTC. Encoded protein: CASSRRGTENIQYF. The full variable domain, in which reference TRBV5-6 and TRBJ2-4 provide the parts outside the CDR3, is DAGVTQSPTHLIKTRGQQVTLRCSPKSGHDTVSWYQQALGQGPQFIFQYYEEEERQRGNFPDRFSGHQFPNYSSELNVNALLLGDSALYLCASSRRGTENIQYFGAGTRLSVL.